This TCR beta chain is drawn from a study of blood T cell repertoires in COVID-19. This table comes from immunoSEQ multiplex PCR, and its TCRdb copy is limited to in-frame clones, with some not included. The sample lists tens of thousands of clones, 90% occurring once. The trim removed 4 bases at V and 4 bases at J, leaving 6 bases unmatched. CDR1 and CDR2 from the germline V gene are LNHDA and SQIVND (reference sequence). The CDR3 is made up of 15 amino acids. The TCR was taken from a human donor in a cohort sampled during active COVID-19. Sequencing was performed on peripheral blood. This rearrangement joins TRBV19 to TRBJ2-5, with 10 bases aligning to TRBD1. The CDR3 loop is CASSTGQGSRETQYF. CDR3 nucleotide sequence: TGTGCCAGTAGTACGGGACAGGGGTCTAGAGAGACCCAGTACTTC.